Listed here are 2 T cell receptor beta chains from one sample, sequenced in a study of shared clonotypes between healthy human individuals. TCRdb keeps only in-frame clones here, not all; method: immunoSEQ multiplex PCR. The profile shows about 680,000 clones, 90% to 95% of them singletons. CD8 cells regarded as naive lacked CD45RO, were positively chosen for CCR7, and omitted terminally differentiated effector memory CD45RA+ cells. Sequencing used naive CD8+ T cells sorted from blood. These receptors were taken from a man aged 25 to 45 in good health.

The chain links TRBV10-3 to TRBJ1-1; tentative D call: TRBD1 (6 bases). Germline loops: CDR1 ENHRY, CDR2 SYGVKD. CDR3 size: 15 residues. With 0 bases removed from V and 8 bases from J, the gap between germline ends came to 16 bases. The CDR3 region is CAISESVDSPPEAFF. CDR3 coding DNA: TGTGCCATCAGTGAGTCAGTGGACAGCCCCCCCGAAGCTTTCTTT.

The chain's CDR3 is CASSLKGGRLQETQYF. The CDR3 bases are TGTGCCAGCAGCTTAAAGGGGGGCCGGCTCCAAGAGACCCAGTACTTC. The chain recombines TRBV7-2 with TRBJ2-5; D might be TRBD1 or TRBD2, each matching 6 bases. CDR3 length: 16 amino acids. Trimming stripped 2 bases from V and 1 base from J, with 14 bases between. Germline V lookup: CDR1 SGHTA, CDR2 FQGNSA.